Sequencing of this T cell receptor beta chain was carried out in a study of human T cells and chemical hapten exposure. Background on the study: Patch tests delivered 0.01% DPC to the upper back and were evaluated at 6 days.

The table lists this clonotype with many counts. Antigen: not known. Study observations and caveats: In the PT1 data, expanded TCR counts showed a positive correlation with patch test score.

TCRdb reprocessed the RACE reads with MiXCR, giving one entry per CDR3 protein. The sample holds about 82,000 distinct CDR3 sequences; about 6.3% are singletons and the top ten take 1% to 1.5%. Deletions cut 6 bases from V and 7 bases from J, with 18 bases between. The CDR3 contains 14 residues. CDR1 is DFQATT, CDR2 SNEGSKA, per germline (reference sequence). This sample's time point: patch test 2, 6 weeks after DPC sensitization. Indicated treatment: therapeutic diphenylcyclopropenone sensitization with weekly scalp DPC. Sequenced here: whole blood, sampled in connection with sensitization to the hapten diphenylcyclopropenone (DPC). The source of this sequence is a woman aged 30 to 39 with alopecia areata. Some clones in this sample may be carry-over from other donors' samples. The gene calls are TRBV20-1 and TRBJ1-4; D uncertain. CDR3 sequence reads: CSASPTDWGEKLFF. DNA of the CDR3: TGCAGTGCCAGCCCCACCGACTGGGGTGAAAAACTGTTTTTT.